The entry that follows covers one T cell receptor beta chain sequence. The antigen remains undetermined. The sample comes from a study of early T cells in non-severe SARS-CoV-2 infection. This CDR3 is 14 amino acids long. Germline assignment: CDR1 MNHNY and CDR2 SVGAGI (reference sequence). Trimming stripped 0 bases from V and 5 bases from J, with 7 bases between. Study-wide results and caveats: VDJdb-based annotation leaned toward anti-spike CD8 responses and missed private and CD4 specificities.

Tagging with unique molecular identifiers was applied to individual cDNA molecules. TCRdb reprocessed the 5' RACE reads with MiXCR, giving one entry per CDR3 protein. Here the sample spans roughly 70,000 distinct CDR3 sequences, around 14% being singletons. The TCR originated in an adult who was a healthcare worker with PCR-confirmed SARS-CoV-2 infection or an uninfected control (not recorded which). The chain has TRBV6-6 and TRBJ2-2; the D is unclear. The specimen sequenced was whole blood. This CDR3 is CASSYSTQTGELFF. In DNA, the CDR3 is TGTGCCAGCAGTTACTCGACACAGACCGGGGAGCTGTTTTTT.